This T cell receptor beta chain was recorded in a study of Ad26.COV2.S vaccination and SARS-CoV-2 variants. Study background: Participant was drawn from the COV1001 Ad26.COV2.S trial arm.

Treatment in this sample: roughly 20 received Ad26.COV2.S at low or high dose, single or two shots; 5 received placebo; per-sample allocation not given. Samples were taken on day 63 after the first vaccine or placebo injection. Looked up from germline, CDR1 is MDHEN and CDR2 is SYDVKM. The V gene lost 2 bases and the J gene lost 4 bases, with 11 bases spanning the gap. The CDR3 covers 14 residues. The data were produced by immunoSEQ multiplex PCR, yet TCRdb's version contains in-frame clones alone and is incomplete. This table holds about 350,000 clones, 87% found once. Remarks on this clone: Antigen: not known.

General study findings and limits: Spike-specific responses of CD8+ and CD4+ T cells were reported to display substantial breadth after vaccination. Responses of T cells in total may have been underestimated by the TCR breadth and depth analyses.

V gene TRBV28 combines with J gene TRBJ1-2; no definite D call. The sequence was obtained from a person aged 18-65 years who received the Ad26.COV2.S COVID-19 vaccine or a placebo. The sequenced sample was peripheral blood, obtained in a trial of Ad26.COV2.S vaccine versus placebo. CDR3 sequence: CASSLTPRTYGYTF. The DNA for the CDR3 is TGTGCCAGCAGTTTAACCCCACGGACCTATGGCTACACCTTC.